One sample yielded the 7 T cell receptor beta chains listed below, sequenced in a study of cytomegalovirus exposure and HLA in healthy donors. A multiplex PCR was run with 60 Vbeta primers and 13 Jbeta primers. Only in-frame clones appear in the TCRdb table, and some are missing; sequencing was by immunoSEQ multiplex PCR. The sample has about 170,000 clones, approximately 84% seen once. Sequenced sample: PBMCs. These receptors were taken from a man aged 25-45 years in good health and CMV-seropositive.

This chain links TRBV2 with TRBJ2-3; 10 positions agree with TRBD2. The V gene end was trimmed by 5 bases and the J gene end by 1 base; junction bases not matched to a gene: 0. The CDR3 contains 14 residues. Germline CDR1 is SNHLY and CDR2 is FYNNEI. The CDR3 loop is CASSLAGGTDTQYF. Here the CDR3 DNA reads TGTGCCAGCAGTCTAGCGGGAGGCACAGATACGCAGTATTTT.

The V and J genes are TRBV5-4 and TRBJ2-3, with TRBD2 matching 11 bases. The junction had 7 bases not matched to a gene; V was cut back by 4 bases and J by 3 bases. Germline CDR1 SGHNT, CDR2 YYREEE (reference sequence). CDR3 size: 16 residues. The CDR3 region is CASSPGTSGRTDTQYF. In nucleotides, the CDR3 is TGTGCCAGCAGCCCCGGGACTAGCGGCCGGACAGATACGCAGTATTTT.

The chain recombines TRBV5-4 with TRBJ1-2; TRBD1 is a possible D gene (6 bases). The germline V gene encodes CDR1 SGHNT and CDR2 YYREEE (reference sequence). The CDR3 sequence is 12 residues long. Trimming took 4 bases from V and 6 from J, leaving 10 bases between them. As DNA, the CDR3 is TGTGCCAGCAGCCAGGGGTGGGATGGCTACACCTTC. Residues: CASSQGWDGYTF. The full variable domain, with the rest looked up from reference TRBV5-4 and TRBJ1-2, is ETGVTQSPTHLIKTRGQQVTLRCSSQSGHNTVSWYQQALGQGPQFIFQYYREEENGRGNFPPRFSGLQFPNYSSELNVNALELDDSALYLCASSQGWDGYTFGSGTRLTVV.

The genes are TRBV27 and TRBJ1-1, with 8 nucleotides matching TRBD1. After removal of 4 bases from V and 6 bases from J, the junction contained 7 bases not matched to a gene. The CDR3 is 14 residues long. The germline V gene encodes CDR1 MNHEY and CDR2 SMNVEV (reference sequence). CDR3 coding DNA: TGTGCCAGCAGTTGGGGCGGACAGGGCGCTGAAGCTTTCTTT. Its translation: CASSWGGQGAEAFF.

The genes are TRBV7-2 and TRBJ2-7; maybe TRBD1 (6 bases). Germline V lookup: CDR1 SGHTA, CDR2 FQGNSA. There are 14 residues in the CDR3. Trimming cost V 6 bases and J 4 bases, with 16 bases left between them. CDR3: CASRQGGPPYEQYF. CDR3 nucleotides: TGTGCCAGCAGGCAAGGGGGTCCCCCGTACGAGCAGTACTTC.

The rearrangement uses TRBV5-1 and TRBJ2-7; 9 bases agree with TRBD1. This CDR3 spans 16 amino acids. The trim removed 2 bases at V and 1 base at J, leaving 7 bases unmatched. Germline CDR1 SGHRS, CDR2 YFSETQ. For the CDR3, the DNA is TGCGCCAGCAGCTTTACAGGGGGCGCGGGGTCCTACGAGCAGTACTTC. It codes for CASSFTGGAGSYEQYF.

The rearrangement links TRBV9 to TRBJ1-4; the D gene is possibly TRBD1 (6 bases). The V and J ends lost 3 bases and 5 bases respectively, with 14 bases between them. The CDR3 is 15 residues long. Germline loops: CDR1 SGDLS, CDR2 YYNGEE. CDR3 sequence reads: CASSEEDSLNEKLFF. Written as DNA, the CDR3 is TGTGCCAGCAGCGAGGAGGACAGTCTCAATGAAAAACTGTTTTTT. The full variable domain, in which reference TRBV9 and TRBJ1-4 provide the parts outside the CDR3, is DSGVTQTPKHLITATGQRVTLRCSPRSGDLSVYWYQQSLDQGLQFLIQYYNGEERAKGNILERFSAQQFPDLHSELNLSSLELGDSALYFCASSEEDSLNEKLFFGSGTQLSVL.